The sequence of this T cell receptor (beta chain) was determined in a study of OX40 agonist ivuxolimab in advanced cancers. Study summary: Hepatocellular carcinoma, melanoma, renal cell or head and neck cancer occurred in dose-escalation patients. Study conclusions and caveats: The specificity for antigen of the expanded peripheral T cells was not determined.

Losses at the gene ends were 2 bases for V and 6 bases for J; bases not matched to a gene: 1. The CDR3 totals 13 residues. Looked up from germline, CDR1 is SGHRS and CDR2 is YFSETQ. Produced via immunoSEQ multiplex PCR; TCRdb's table is partial and in-frame only. This sample has about 97,000 clones, with less than 90% found just once. For this clone: Its antigen is unknown.

The clonotype originates from an adult with an advanced solid tumor such as melanoma, head and neck, liver or kidney cancer. Sequencing used CD4+ or CD8+ T cells sorted from blood, obtained in a trial of the OX40 agonist ivuxolimab. The chain employs TRBV5-1 and TRBJ2-2; 7 bases match TRBD1. Written as DNA, the CDR3 is TGCGCCAGCAGCTTACAGGGGCCCGGGGAGCTGTTTTTT. This translates into CASSLQGPGELFF.